These 19 T cell receptor beta chains came from one sample sequenced in a study of OX40 agonist ivuxolimab in advanced cancers. The protocol was immunoSEQ multiplex PCR, while the TCRdb copy is restricted to in-frame clones and leaves out a portion. The profile shows fewer than 100,000 clones, roughly 89% of them singletons. The specimen comprised CD4+ or CD8+ T cells sorted from blood, sampled in a trial of the OX40 agonist ivuxolimab. These receptors were collected from an adult with an advanced solid tumor such as melanoma, head and neck, liver or kidney cancer.

This sequence joins TRBV11-2 and TRBJ1-1; no clear D. The CDR3 has 11 residues. V was cut by 5 bases and J by 2 bases, with 3 bases left in between. The germline V gene has CDR1 SGHAT and CDR2 FQNNGV. The CDR3 bases are TGTGCCAGCAGCCAAAACACTGAAGCTTTCTTT. Protein sequence: CASSQNTEAFF. Combining the CDR3 with reference TRBV11-2 and TRBJ1-1 gives the whole variable domain EAGVAQSPRYKIIEKRQSVAFWCNPISGHATLYWYQQILGQGPKLLIQFQNNGVVDDSQLPKDRFSAERLKGVDSTLKIQPAKLEDSAVYLCASSQNTEAFFGQGTRLTVV.

This clone has just one count. This chain joins TRBV28 and TRBJ2-3; 12 bases line up with TRBD2. This CDR3 is 16 amino acids long. Per germline, CDR1 MDHEN and CDR2 SYDVKM. The J segment lost 6 bases and the V segment lost 5 bases, leaving 9 bases of the junction unmatched. DNA of the CDR3: TGTGCCAGCAGTCCACTAGCGGGAGGCTTTTTGGATACGCAGTATTTT. This encodes CASSPLAGGFLDTQYF.

V and J are TRBV2 and TRBJ2-3; no definite D call. This CDR3 contains 12 residues. With 3 bases removed from V and 3 bases from J, the gap between germline ends came to 4 bases. The germline gives CDR1 SNHLY, CDR2 FYNNEI. CDR3 sequence: CASSDRTDTQYF. The CDR3 nucleotides are TGTGCCAGCAGTGACCGTACAGATACGCAGTATTTT.

The chain employs TRBV27 and TRBJ2-3, with D possibly TRBD1 on 5 matching bases. The length of the CDR3 is 16 residues. V was clipped by 4 bases and J by 2 bases, with 16 bases between them. Looked up from germline, CDR1 is MNHEY and CDR2 is SMNVEV (reference sequence). Here the CDR3 reads CASSSKGFSTTDTQYF. The CDR3 DNA follows: TGTGCCAGCAGTTCAAAGGGGTTTTCCACCACAGATACGCAGTATTTT.

This sequence joins TRBV19 and TRBJ2-2; D not resolved. The CDR3 is 13 residues long. From germline, CDR1 is LNHDA and CDR2 SQIVND (reference sequence). The V end was cut by 3 bases, the J end by 5 bases, with 7 bases between. As DNA, the CDR3 is TGTGCCAGTAGTATCTTGGGTACCGGGGAGCTGTTTTTT. Translation: CASSILGTGELFF.

The chain recombines TRBV6-5 with TRBJ2-2; no reliable D call. Trimming stripped 2 bases from V and 6 bases from J, with 13 bases between. This CDR3 spans 15 amino acids. Per the germline V gene, CDR1 is MNHEY and CDR2 is SVGAGI. The CDR3 loop is CASSYGALSAGELFF. In DNA form, the CDR3 reads TGTGCCAGCAGTTACGGAGCACTTTCCGCCGGGGAGCTGTTTTTT.

V is TRBV5-4 and J is TRBJ1-2, with 9 bases fitting TRBD1. The V and J ends lost 3 bases and 1 base, in that order; junction bases with no gene match: 10. The CDR3 has 17 residues. The V gene's germline CDR1 is SGHNT and CDR2 YYREEE (reference sequence). As DNA, the CDR3 is TGTGCCAGCAGCTACTATTCGACAGGGGGGGTTAACTATGGCTACACCTTC. Translated, it gives CASSYYSTGGVNYGYTF.

The V and J genes are TRBV5-1 and TRBJ2-6; 8 bases are a match to TRBD1. The J segment lost 0 bases and the V segment lost 5 bases, leaving 4 bases of the junction unmatched. CDR3 size: 16 residues. The germline V gene encodes CDR1 SGHRS and CDR2 YFSETQ. Here the CDR3 DNA reads TGCGCCAGCAGGCCCGACAGGGGCTCTGGGGCCAACGTCCTGACTTTC. It encodes CASRPDRGSGANVLTF. Based on the CDR3 plus reference TRBV5-1 and TRBJ2-6, the full variable domain is KAGVTQTPRYLIKTRGQQVTLSCSPISGHRSVSWYQQTPGQGLQFLFEYFSETQRNKGNFPGRFSGRQFSNSRSEMNVSTLELGDSALYLCASRPDRGSGANVLTFGAGSRLTVL.

J is TRBJ2-7 and V is TRBV11-2; unclear D gene. Trimming took 4 bases from V and 4 from J, leaving 8 bases between them. The CDR3 totals 12 residues. Germline V gene data show CDR1 as SGHAT and CDR2 as FQNNGV. CDR3 nucleotides: TGTGCCAGCAGCTGGTCGTATTACGAGCAGTACTTC. This codes for CASSWSYYEQYF.

This chain joins TRBV11-3 and TRBJ2-7; D is unresolved. CDR3 length equals 12 residues. V lost 1 base to trimming and J lost 9 bases, with 10 bases between them. Germline CDR1 SGHNT, CDR2 YENEEA. As DNA, the CDR3 is TGTGCCAGCAGCTTAGGCCTCAGCCGGCAGTACTTC. It yields the protein CASSLGLSRQYF.

The chain combines TRBV29-1 with TRBJ1-1, with D perhaps TRBD1 (5 bases). CDR1 and CDR2 (germline): SQVTM, ANQGSEA. V dropped 7 bases and J dropped 1 base, with 16 bases sitting between them. The CDR3 totals 14 residues. This CDR3 is CSAGTRVENTEAFF. The CDR3 nucleotides read TGCAGCGCTGGGACGCGGGTGGAGAACACTGAAGCTTTCTTT.

This chain connects TRBV7-2 to TRBJ2-5, with D unclear. The V and J ends lost 6 bases and 5 bases respectively, with 10 bases between them. Germline V gene data show CDR1 as SGHTA and CDR2 as FQGNSA. The CDR3 is made up of 12 amino acids. CDR3 loop: CASRQMTETQYF. DNA for the CDR3: TGTGCCAGCAGGCAAATGACGGAGACCCAGTACTTC.

This clone appeared a single time. The J gene is TRBJ1-2, the V gene TRBV6-5; D is possibly TRBD1 (6 bases). CDR1 and CDR2 (germline): MNHEY, SVGAGI. The CDR3 length is 14 residues. Trimming shortened V by 6 bases and J by 0 bases, and 11 bases separated the two germline ends. CDR3 in DNA: TGTGCCAGCAGCCCGTGGACAGCTAACTATGGCTACACCTTC. Translation: CASSPWTANYGYTF.

The V and J genes are TRBV2 and TRBJ1-2, with TRBD1 matching over 7 bases. J gave up 2 bases and V 8 bases, and 2 bases lay outside the gene matches. This CDR3 is 12 amino acids long. CDR1 and CDR2 (germline): SNHLY, FYNNEI. CDR3 sequence (DNA): TGTGCCAGCGGGACAGACAACTATGGCTACACCTTC. Translation gives CASGTDNYGYTF.

The chain recombines TRBV5-6 with TRBJ1-1; no clear D gene. V was clipped by 1 base and J by 1 base, with 5 bases between them. The germline gives CDR1 SGHDT, CDR2 YYEEEE. The CDR3 runs to 13 residues. The CDR3, as DNA: TGTGCCAGCAGCTTGACGGAGAACACTGAAGCTTTCTTT. Its translation is CASSLTENTEAFF.

The chain employs TRBV30 and TRBJ2-1; D ambiguous. CDR3 length: 14 amino acids. Per germline, CDR1 GTSNPN and CDR2 SVGIG (reference sequence). Trimming cost V 2 bases and J 7 bases, with 15 bases left between them. The DNA for the CDR3 is TGTGCCTGGAGTCACGAGACCCCATTGAATGAGCAGTTCTTC. Translation: CAWSHETPLNEQFF. Full variable domain (outside the CDR3, taken from reference TRBV30 and TRBJ2-1): SQTIHQWPATLVQPVGSPLSLECTVEGTSNPNLYWYRQAAGRGLQLLFYSVGIGQISSEVPQNLSASRPQDRQFILSSKKLLLSDSGFYLCAWSHETPLNEQFFGPGTRLTVL.

As to this clone: One end of the junction does not line up with germline, which may come from a read error. The chain uses TRBV7-7 and TRBJ2-5, with TRBD1 identical over 8 bases. CDR1 and CDR2 (germline): SSHAT, FNYEAQ (reference sequence). There are 14 residues in the CDR3. The CDR3, as DNA: TGTGCTAGCAGCTTCGGACAGGGCCAAGAGACCCAGTACTTC. This gives the protein CASSFGQGQETQYF.

This chain connects TRBV15 to TRBJ2-2; D is unresolved. Trimming pared 1 base from V and 7 bases from J, leaving 7 bases between. Germline V gene lookup returns CDR1 LNHNV and CDR2 YYDKDF (reference sequence). The CDR3 is 13 residues long. In DNA form, the CDR3 reads TGTGCCACCAGCAGAGTCGGAGTCGGGGAGCTGTTTTTT. Amino acids: CATSRVGVGELFF.

The CDR3 DNA follows: TGTGCCAGTAGTATAGACGACAGGGGCCGGGGCTACACCTTC. Translation: CASSIDDRGRGYTF. The chain employs TRBV19 and TRBJ1-2; TRBD1 agrees at 8 bases. The CDR3 loop spans 14 amino acids. The germline gives CDR1 LNHDA, CDR2 SQIVND (reference sequence). J was trimmed by 8 bases and V by 0 bases; bases with no gene match: 5.